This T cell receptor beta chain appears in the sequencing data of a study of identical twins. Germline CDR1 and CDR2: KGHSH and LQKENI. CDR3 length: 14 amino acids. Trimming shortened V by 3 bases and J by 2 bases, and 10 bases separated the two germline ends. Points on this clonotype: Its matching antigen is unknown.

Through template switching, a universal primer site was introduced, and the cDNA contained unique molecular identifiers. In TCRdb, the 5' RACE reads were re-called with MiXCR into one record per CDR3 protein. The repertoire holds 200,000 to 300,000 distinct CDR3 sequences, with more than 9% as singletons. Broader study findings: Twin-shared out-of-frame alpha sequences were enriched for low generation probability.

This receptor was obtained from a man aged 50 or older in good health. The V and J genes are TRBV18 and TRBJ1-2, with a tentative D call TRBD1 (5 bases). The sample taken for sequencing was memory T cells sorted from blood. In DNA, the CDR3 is TGTGCCAGCTCACCCCCACAGGAGAACTATGGCTACACCTTC. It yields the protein CASSPPQENYGYTF. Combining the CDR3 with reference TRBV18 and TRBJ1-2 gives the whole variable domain NAGVMQNPRHLVRRRGQEARLRCSPMKGHSHVYWYRQLPEEGLKFMVYLQKENIIDESGMPKERFSAEFPKEGPSILRIQQVVRGDSAAYFCASSPPQENYGYTFGSGTRLTVV.